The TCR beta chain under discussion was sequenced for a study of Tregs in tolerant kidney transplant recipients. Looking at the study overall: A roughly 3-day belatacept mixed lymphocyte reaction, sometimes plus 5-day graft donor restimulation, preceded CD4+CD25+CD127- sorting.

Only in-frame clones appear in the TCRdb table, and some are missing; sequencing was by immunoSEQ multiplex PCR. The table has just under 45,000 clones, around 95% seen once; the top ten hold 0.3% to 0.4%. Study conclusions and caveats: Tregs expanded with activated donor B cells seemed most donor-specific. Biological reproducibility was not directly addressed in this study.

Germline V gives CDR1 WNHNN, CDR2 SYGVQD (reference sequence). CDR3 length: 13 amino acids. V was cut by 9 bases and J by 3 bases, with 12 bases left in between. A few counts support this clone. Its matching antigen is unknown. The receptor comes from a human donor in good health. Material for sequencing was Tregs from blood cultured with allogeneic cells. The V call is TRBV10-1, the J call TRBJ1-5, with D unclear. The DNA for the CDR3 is TGCGCCAGGTCGGGAACTTTCAATCAGCCCCAGCATTTT. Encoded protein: CARSGTFNQPQHF.